These 32 T cell receptor beta chains came from one sample sequenced in a study of human T cells and chemical hapten exposure. Time point denoted: patch test 3, about 24 weeks after DPC sensitization. The treatment here: therapeutic diphenylcyclopropenone sensitization with weekly scalp DPC. TCRdb itself ran the RACE reads through MiXCR, one entry per CDR3 protein. The sample yields approximately 97,000 distinct CDR3 sequences, 27% seen once. Specimen: whole blood, collected in connection with sensitization to the hapten diphenylcyclopropenone (DPC). All receptors come from a man aged 35-49 years with alopecia areata. Some clones in this sample may be carry-over from other donors' samples.

The table lists this clonotype with a few counts. The genes are TRBV20-1 and TRBJ1-5, with a possible D match to TRBD1 (5 bases). The V and J ends lost 0 bases and 1 base respectively, with 19 bases between them. The CDR3 runs 18 residues. Per germline, CDR1 DFQATT and CDR2 SNEGSKA (reference sequence). The CDR3 nucleotides are TGCAGTGCTAGAGATCTGGAGATAGGGACGATAAGCAATCAGCCCCAGCATTTT. Its translation: CSARDLEIGTISNQPQHF.

This sequence joins TRBV7-2 and TRBJ2-5, with D unresolved. The CDR3 has 14 residues. Looked up from germline, CDR1 is SGHTA and CDR2 is FQGNSA. V lost 1 base and J 5 bases, leaving 11 bases between the germline ends. In nucleotides, the CDR3 is TGTGCCAGCAGCTTAGGGACGGTTCTGGAGACCCAGTACTTC. This encodes CASSLGTVLETQYF.

This clonotype was observed a handful of times. The V gene is TRBV28, the J gene TRBJ1-1; D not resolved. Germline values: CDR1 MDHEN, CDR2 SYDVKM. V shed 6 bases and J shed 4 bases, with 9 bases lying between them. CDR3 size: 12 residues. In nucleotides, the CDR3 is TGTGCCAGCAGGCCCCGGCGCACTGAAGCTTTCTTT. Protein product: CASRPRRTEAFF.

This sequence joins TRBV12-3 or TRBV12-4 and TRBJ2-3; D might be TRBD1 or TRBD2, each matching 5 bases. The CDR3 is made up of 13 amino acids. Trimming removed 7 bases from V and 6 bases from J, with 14 bases in between. The chain's CDR3 is CASTRGAADTQYF. The CDR3 coding sequence is TGTGCCAGCACTAGGGGAGCGGCGGATACGCAGTATTTT.

The table lists this clonotype with many counts. The CDR3 here is CSAKDSYNSPLHF. Here the CDR3 DNA reads TGCAGTGCTAAGGACTCCTATAATTCACCCCTCCACTTT. The chain links TRBV20-1 to TRBJ1-6; D not certain. Germline V lookup: CDR1 DFQATT, CDR2 SNEGSKA (reference sequence). The CDR3 runs 13 residues. The V and J ends lost 4 bases and 0 bases respectively, with 4 bases between them.

V and J are TRBV10-3 and TRBJ1-4, with 7 nucleotides matching TRBD1. Germline lookup yields CDR1 ENHRY and CDR2 SYGVKD. The CDR3 runs 17 residues. Germline trimming cut 5 bases from V and 0 bases from J; bases unmatched to any gene: 9. Written as DNA, the CDR3 is TGTGCCATCAGTCTAGGGACAGCGCCAGCAACTAATGAAAAACTGTTTTTT. Protein product: CAISLGTAPATNEKLFF.

The chain has TRBV6-6 and TRBJ1-5; D remains ambiguous. Germline lookup yields CDR1 MNHNY and CDR2 SVGAGI (reference sequence). The V end was cut by 8 bases, the J end by 5 bases, with 10 bases between. The CDR3 runs to 12 residues. CDR3 bases: TGTGCCAGCGGCAGAAGGGATCAGCCCCAGCATTTT. Its translation is CASGRRDQPQHF.

This clonotype was counted between two and nine times. This chain uses TRBV20-1 with TRBJ1-2; no definite D call. The ends were cut back, 6 bases at V and 0 bases at J, with 8 bases in the middle. This CDR3 spans 12 amino acids. Germline CDR1 reads DFQATT; CDR2 reads SNEGSKA (reference sequence). The CDR3 nucleotides read TGCAGTGCCACAGCGACTAACTATGGCTACACCTTC. Translated: CSATATNYGYTF.

The chain has TRBV11-2 and TRBJ2-1; the match to TRBD1 covers 7 bases. The CDR3 length is 12 residues. The J segment lost 12 bases and the V segment lost 4 bases, leaving 6 bases of the junction unmatched. CDR1 and CDR2 (germline): SGHAT, FQNNGV. The CDR3 sequence: CASSSTGYVQFF. The CDR3 nucleotides read TGTGCCAGCAGCTCGACAGGGTACGTGCAGTTCTTC.

V usage is TRBV7-2 and J usage is TRBJ2-3; TRBD2 might be the D (6 bases). CDR3 size: 14 residues. Germline-derived CDR1 and CDR2 are SGHTA and FQGNSA. V was clipped by 3 bases and J by 2 bases, with 9 bases between them. CDR3 amino acids: CASSLPGDTDTQYF. The CDR3 nucleotides read TGTGCCAGCAGCTTGCCGGGAGACACAGATACGCAGTATTTT.

This clonotype was picked up a small number of times. The V gene is TRBV6-5, the J gene TRBJ1-4; 7 bases map to TRBD1. Per the germline V gene, CDR1 is MNHEY and CDR2 is SVGAGI. The junction had 11 bases not matched to a gene; V was cut back by 6 bases and J by 4 bases. The CDR3 has 16 amino acids. CDR3 nucleotides: TGTGCCAGCAGCCCAAGGAAGGGACAGCTTAATGAAAAACTGTTTTTT. It translates to CASSPRKGQLNEKLFF.

This clonotype was counted between two and nine times. The chain couples TRBV7-9 to TRBJ2-1; 12 nucleotides line up with TRBD2. The CDR3 runs to 15 residues. The germline V gene encodes CDR1 SEHNR and CDR2 FQNEAQ (reference sequence). V dropped 6 bases and J dropped 7; count of bases not matched to a gene: 7. The CDR3 DNA is TGTGCCAGCAGACCCGGACTAGCGGGATTAAATGAGCAGTTCTTC. Protein sequence: CASRPGLAGLNEQFF.

The chain has TRBV25-1 and TRBJ2-7; D is perhaps TRBD2 (5 bases). The V gene lost 4 bases and the J gene lost 5 bases, with 15 bases spanning the gap. The CDR3 has 14 amino acids. The germline gives CDR1 MGHDK, CDR2 SYGVNS. The CDR3 DNA reads TGTGCCAGCAGTGCGGGATCCGGGATGGACGAGCAGTACTTC. As protein: CASSAGSGMDEQYF.

As for this clonotype: A clone one base away is much larger, so this may be a read error. This sequence joins TRBV20-1 and TRBJ1-5; TRBD1 is a possible D gene (5 bases). CDR1 and CDR2 (germline): DFQATT, SNEGSKA (reference sequence). This CDR3 region has 17 residues. Between the trimmed V and J ends, which lost 0 bases and 0 bases, there was a span of 15 bases. Written as DNA, the CDR3 is TGCAGTGCTAGAGACACCTGGACATTGGATAGCAATCAGCCCCAGCATTTT. Protein sequence: CSARDTWTLDSNQPQHF.

The chain couples TRBV4-3 to TRBJ1-1; D remains ambiguous. The CDR3 has 15 residues. The ends were cut back, 0 bases at V and 9 bases at J, with 17 bases in the middle. Germline V gene data show CDR1 as LGHNA and CDR2 as YSLEER. The chain's CDR3 is CASSQDRGPGAKAFF. The CDR3 region has the DNA TGCGCCAGCAGCCAAGATAGAGGACCGGGCGCGAAAGCTTTCTTT.

A few counts support this clonotype. V is TRBV2 and J is TRBJ2-7, with D unclear. V was clipped by 11 bases and J by 1 base, with 9 bases between them. Germline loops: CDR1 SNHLY, CDR2 FYNNEI. This CDR3 region has 11 residues. CDR3 sequence (DNA): TGTGCCGGAGCCTCGTCCTACGAGCAGTACTTC. Its translation: CAGASSYEQYF.

This clonotype was counted at least ten times. V usage is TRBV5-5 and J usage is TRBJ2-1; 10 nucleotides agree with TRBD1. J lost 8 bases, V lost 4 bases, and 3 bases had no gene match. Per the germline V gene, CDR1 is SGHKS and CDR2 is YYEKEE (reference sequence). CDR3 length: 13 residues. This chain's CDR3 is CASSKTGGYEQFF. The CDR3 nucleotides are TGTGCCAGCAGCAAGACAGGGGGCTATGAGCAGTTCTTC.

J is TRBJ2-1 and V is TRBV12-3 or TRBV12-4; TRBD2 matches at 10 bases. This CDR3 contains 16 residues. With 3 bases clipped from V and 8 bases from J, the junction kept 10 bases outside the gene matches. CDR3 DNA: TGTGCCAGCAGTTTGTTAGCGGGAGGCCCCTCGGATGAGCAGTTCTTC. Protein: CASSLLAGGPSDEQFF.

This chain connects TRBV5-5 to TRBJ1-5; D is unresolved. CDR1 and CDR2 (germline): SGHKS, YYEKEE (reference sequence). The CDR3 contains 14 residues. V dropped 3 bases and J dropped 5 bases, with 12 bases sitting between them. The CDR3 region is CASSSLGRDQPQHF. In DNA, the CDR3 is TGTGCCAGCAGCTCTCTAGGGAGGGATCAGCCCCAGCATTTT.

The chain recombines TRBV5-1 with TRBJ1-1, with 9 bases fitting TRBD1. V was clipped by 5 bases and J by 7 bases; unmatched bases: 6. Germline V gives CDR1 SGHRS, CDR2 YFSETQ. The CDR3 length is 13 residues. The CDR3 bases are TGCGCCAGCAGTCCGGACAGGGGTTATGAAGCTTTCTTT. It codes for CASSPDRGYEAFF.

CDR3 DNA: TGCAGTGCTCGGGTCTCCGGTAGGACAGGGGTCGGAGAGCAGTACTTC. Protein: CSARVSGRTGVGEQYF. This chain joins TRBV20-1 and TRBJ2-7; TRBD1 matches 9 bases. V was clipped by 5 bases and J by 7 bases; unmatched bases: 18. The CDR3 sequence is 16 residues long. Germline V gives CDR1 DFQATT, CDR2 SNEGSKA (reference sequence).

The chain links TRBV9 to TRBJ2-5; TRBD1 matches at 7 bases. The germline V gene has CDR1 SGDLS and CDR2 YYNGEE. CDR3 length: 14 amino acids. The trim removed 4 bases at V and 4 bases at J, leaving 7 bases unmatched. The CDR3 nucleotides read TGTGCCAGCAGCTCCGAACAGGGGAGAGAGACCCAGTACTTC. Its translation is CASSSEQGRETQYF.

This chain links TRBV5-4 with TRBJ2-3, with 7 bases identical to TRBD2. This CDR3 comprises 16 residues. Losses at the gene ends were 4 bases for V and 0 bases for J; bases not matched to a gene: 8. Germline assignment: CDR1 SGHNT and CDR2 YYREEE (reference sequence). CDR3 nucleotides: TGTGCCAGCAGCCCTCCCAGTAGCGGGAGCACAGATACGCAGTATTTT. Encoded protein: CASSPPSSGSTDTQYF.

V gene TRBV28 combines with J gene TRBJ2-7, with 11 bases lining up with TRBD2. The CDR3 runs 14 residues. V shed 6 bases and J 5 bases; nucleotides not matched to a gene: 6. Germline loops: CDR1 MDHEN, CDR2 SYDVKM. CDR3 bases: TGTGCCAGCAGGACTACTAGCGGGAGCCACGAGCAGTACTTC. This sequence encodes CASRTTSGSHEQYF.

This clonotype was observed a handful of times. CDR3 residues: CASRGGQSYNEQFF. The CDR3 nucleotides read TGTGCCAGCAGGGGGGGACAGTCCTACAATGAGCAGTTCTTC. The J gene is TRBJ2-1, the V gene TRBV28, with a weak D call TRBD1 (7 bases). Looked up from germline, CDR1 is MDHEN and CDR2 is SYDVKM. The CDR3 consists of 14 residues. Trimming shortened V by 6 bases and J by 1 base, and 10 bases separated the two germline ends.

This clonotype came up a few times. The CDR3 DNA sequence: TGTGCCAGCAGCTTGGGCACGGACCCTAACTATGGCTACACCTTC. Translation gives CASSLGTDPNYGYTF. The rearrangement uses TRBV5-6 and TRBJ1-2; D not resolved. Germline values: CDR1 SGHDT, CDR2 YYEEEE. This CDR3 has 15 residues. Trimming took 0 bases from V and 0 from J, leaving 9 bases between them.

The chain employs TRBV5-6 and TRBJ2-7, with D maybe TRBD2 (6 bases). From germline, CDR1 is SGHDT and CDR2 YYEEEE. There are 12 residues in the CDR3. Trimming took 7 bases from V and 4 from J, leaving 12 bases between them. The CDR3 sequence: CASGGRRYEQYF. Written as DNA, the CDR3 is TGTGCCAGCGGGGGGAGGAGATACGAGCAGTACTTC. The whole variable domain, filled in from reference TRBV5-6 and TRBJ2-7, reads DAGVTQSPTHLIKTRGQQVTLRCSPKSGHDTVSWYQQALGQGPQFIFQYYEEEERQRGNFPDRFSGHQFPNYSSELNVNALLLGDSALYLCASGGRRYEQYFGPGTRLTVT.

The CDR3 DNA is TGTGCCAGCAGTCCTCAGAACACTGAAGCTTTCTTT. Translating gives CASSPQNTEAFF. The chain uses TRBV28 and TRBJ1-1; D unclear. Germline V gives CDR1 MDHEN, CDR2 SYDVKM. Trimming removed 5 bases from V and 1 base from J, with 5 bases in between. This CDR3 is built from 12 residues.

The CDR3, as DNA: TGCAGTGCTAGCGATAACAGGGGGCTCGGTGAGACCCAGTACTTC. This sequence encodes CSASDNRGLGETQYF. The genes are TRBV20-1 and TRBJ2-5; 9 bases are a match to TRBD1. The CDR3 runs 15 residues. Losses at the gene ends were 3 bases for V and 5 bases for J; bases not matched to a gene: 10. From germline, CDR1 is DFQATT and CDR2 SNEGSKA (reference sequence).

This clonotype turned up a few times. The chain links TRBV3-1 to TRBJ2-7, with D hard to call. Germline V gives CDR1 LGHDT, CDR2 YNNKEL (reference sequence). V was pared by 3 bases and J by 2 bases, with 14 bases between. The CDR3 is made up of 15 amino acids. The chain's CDR3 is CASSHSGAQPYEQYF. The CDR3 nucleotides read TGTGCCAGCAGCCATTCCGGCGCACAACCCTACGAGCAGTACTTC.

The chain has TRBV7-9 and TRBJ1-6, with D possibly being TRBD1 (5 bases). This CDR3 is built from 14 residues. The V gene lost 3 bases and the J gene lost 6 bases, with 9 bases spanning the gap. Germline CDR1 SEHNR, CDR2 FQNEAQ (reference sequence). In nucleotides, the CDR3 is TGTGCCAGCAGCTTGTCAGGGAGTAATTCACCCCTCCACTTT. This encodes CASSLSGSNSPLHF.

The gene calls are TRBV28 and TRBJ1-1; 10 bases are a match to TRBD1. V was pared by 3 bases and J by 3 bases, with 16 bases of the junction left unmatched. The CDR3 totals 19 residues. From germline, CDR1 is MDHEN and CDR2 SYDVKM. CDR3 residues: CASSFIIRTGGSWDTEAFF. In nucleotides, the CDR3 is TGTGCCAGCAGTTTTATTATTAGGACAGGGGGGAGTTGGGACACTGAAGCTTTCTTT. The variable domain in full, completed from reference TRBV28 and TRBJ1-1, reads DVKVTQSSRYLVKRTGEKVFLECVQDMDHENMFWYRQDPGLGLRLIYFSYDVKMKEKGDIPEGYSVSREKKERFSLILESASTNQTSMYLCASSFIIRTGGSWDTEAFFGQGTRLTVV.